The 20 T cell receptor beta chains in this list originate from one sample, sequenced in a study of blood T cell repertoires in COVID-19. Here immunoSEQ multiplex PCR was the method, and the copy in TCRdb shows in-frame clones only, minus some. The table records a few hundred thousand clones, about 85% of them present only once. The sample comprised PBMCs or T cells enriched from blood (not recorded which). The receptors stem from a woman aged 45 to 65 who had been exposed to COVID-19.

The V gene is TRBV27, the J gene TRBJ1-2; TRBD1 matches 9 bases. V lost 5 bases to trimming and J lost 3 bases; unmatched junction nucleotides: 7. The CDR3 has 15 amino acids. Germline CDR1 reads MNHEY; CDR2 reads SMNVEV (reference sequence). In DNA form, the CDR3 reads TGTGCCAGCAGTAGAACCGGGACAGGGTACTATGGCTACACCTTC. Encoded protein: CASSRTGTGYYGYTF.

The chain is built from TRBV5-4 and TRBJ2-1, with D perhaps matching TRBD1 (5 bases). Trimming cost V 0 bases and J 9 bases, with 10 bases left between them. CDR3 length: 13 residues. Looked up from germline, CDR1 is SGHNT and CDR2 is YYREEE (reference sequence). The CDR3 reads CASSLGAQGEQFF. The CDR3 DNA reads as TGTGCCAGCAGCTTGGGAGCCCAGGGTGAGCAGTTCTTC.

The chain uses TRBV30 and TRBJ1-3; D is perhaps TRBD1 (5 bases). This CDR3 spans 15 amino acids. CDR1 is GTSNPN and CDR2 is SVGIG in the germline V gene (reference sequence). Trimming pared 3 bases from V and 0 bases from J, leaving 12 bases between. Written as DNA, the CDR3 is TGTGCCTGGAGCTCGGGACTCATCTCTGGAAACACCATATATTTT. Translated, it gives CAWSSGLISGNTIYF.

This chain connects TRBV5-6 to TRBJ1-3; D remains unclear. There are 14 residues in the CDR3. The germline V gene has CDR1 SGHDT and CDR2 YYEEEE. V was clipped by 2 bases and J by 3 bases, with 9 bases between them. In nucleotides, the CDR3 is TGTGCCAGCAGCTTAACTTTACGTGGAAACACCATATATTTT. Translating it yields CASSLTLRGNTIYF.

The chain joins TRBV11-2 to TRBJ2-7; D may be TRBD1 (6 bases). There are 15 residues in the CDR3. The V gene's germline CDR1 is SGHAT and CDR2 FQNNGV. V was trimmed by 5 bases and J by 4 bases, leaving 18 bases between them. CDR3 in amino acids: CASSRALTGDYEQYF. CDR3 bases: TGTGCCAGCAGCCGAGCATTGACAGGAGATTACGAGCAGTACTTC.

V usage is TRBV25-1 and J usage is TRBJ1-1, with 7 bases that match TRBD1. This CDR3 comprises 15 residues. Germline-derived CDR1 and CDR2 are MGHDK and SYGVNS. The V gene end was trimmed by 1 base and the J gene end by 0 bases; junction bases not matched to a gene: 2. CDR3 region: CASSESGTVNTEAFF. The CDR3 DNA reads as TGTGCCAGCAGTGAATCCGGGACAGTGAACACTGAAGCTTTCTTT.

The chain employs TRBV5-1 and TRBJ2-1, with TRBD2 identical over 10 bases. CDR3 length equals 15 residues. Germline V gives CDR1 SGHRS, CDR2 YFSETQ. J was trimmed by 2 bases and V by 3 bases; bases with no gene match: 2. The DNA of the CDR3 is TGCGCCAGCAGCTCACTAGCGGGGACCTACAATGAGCAGTTCTTC. Amino acids: CASSSLAGTYNEQFF. The full variable domain, its missing parts supplied by reference TRBV5-1 and TRBJ2-1, is KAGVTQTPRYLIKTRGQQVTLSCSPISGHRSVSWYQQTPGQGLQFLFEYFSETQRNKGNFPGRFSGRQFSNSRSEMNVSTLELGDSALYLCASSSLAGTYNEQFFGPGTRLTVL.

This sequence joins TRBV11-1 and TRBJ2-2; perhaps TRBD2 as D (7 bases). The CDR3 is 17 amino acids. Germline CDR1 reads SGHAT; CDR2 reads FQDESV (reference sequence). V lost 0 bases and J 0 bases, leaving 11 bases between the germline ends. CDR3 loop: CASSLAEGGTNTGELFF. The CDR3 nucleotides are TGTGCCAGCAGCTTAGCCGAGGGGGGGACGAACACCGGGGAGCTGTTTTTT.

The chain employs TRBV28 and TRBJ1-5; D is possibly TRBD1 (5 bases). There are 14 residues in the CDR3. Germline values: CDR1 MDHEN, CDR2 SYDVKM. The V gene lost 3 bases and the J gene lost 3 bases, with 9 bases spanning the gap. The CDR3 reads CASSLTGANQPQHF. CDR3 DNA: TGTGCCAGCAGTTTGACTGGGGCCAATCAGCCCCAGCATTTT.

This rearrangement joins TRBV10-3 to TRBJ1-6; unclear D gene. This CDR3 comprises 19 residues. V lost 0 bases and J 0 bases, leaving 15 bases between the germline ends. Germline CDR1 reads ENHRY; CDR2 reads SYGVKD. The CDR3 spells CAISESGRLSSSYNSPLHF. In DNA form, the CDR3 reads TGTGCCATCAGTGAGTCGGGCAGGTTGTCGAGCTCCTATAATTCACCCCTCCACTTT.

The chain carries TRBV28 and TRBJ1-1; the match to TRBD1 covers 8 bases. Germline values: CDR1 MDHEN, CDR2 SYDVKM. The CDR3 runs 15 residues. V dropped 7 bases and J dropped 1; count of bases not matched to a gene: 8. CDR3 DNA sequence: TGTGCCAGCACCCCAACAGGGGGTAAGAACACTGAAGCTTTCTTT. Residues: CASTPTGGKNTEAFF.

The chain uses TRBV6-2 or TRBV6-3 and TRBJ2-2; TRBD1 matches at 7 bases. V dropped 6 bases and J dropped 0; count of bases not matched to a gene: 7. The germline V gene encodes CDR1 MNHEY and CDR2 SVGEGT. This CDR3 has 16 amino acids. The CDR3 is CASSPTGPTNTGELFF. CDR3 DNA: TGTGCCAGCAGCCCGACAGGGCCAACGAACACCGGGGAGCTGTTTTTT.

This chain uses TRBV6-6 with TRBJ1-4; 10 bases match TRBD1. The germline CDR1 and CDR2 sequences are MNHNY and SVGAGI (reference sequence). The CDR3 consists of 15 residues. The V and J ends lost 5 bases and 8 bases, in that order; junction bases with no gene match: 8. The CDR3 is CASSPGQGREEKLFF. CDR3 bases: TGTGCCAGCAGTCCGGGACAGGGGAGGGAGGAAAAACTGTTTTTT.

This chain links TRBV3-1 (or the pseudogene TRBV3-2) with TRBJ1-3; D might be TRBD1 (6 bases). The V gene's germline CDR1 is LGHDT and CDR2 YNNKEL (reference sequence). CDR3 size: 17 residues. V was clipped by 4 bases and J by 6 bases, with 22 bases between them. CDR3 coding DNA: TGTGCCAGCAGCCGCTTCCCGCAGGGGTCTGGACTAAACACCATATATTTT. Protein: CASSRFPQGSGLNTIYF.

This chain connects TRBV27 to TRBJ2-7; D ambiguous. CDR1 is MNHEY and CDR2 is SMNVEV in the germline V gene (reference sequence). V was cut by 3 bases and J by 3 bases, with 6 bases left in between. The CDR3 spans 12 residues. This CDR3 reads CASSFRDYEQYF. In nucleotides, the CDR3 is TGTGCCAGCAGTTTCCGCGACTACGAGCAGTACTTC.

The rearrangement links TRBV3-1 (or the pseudogene TRBV3-2) to TRBJ1-1, with a possible D match to TRBD1 (6 bases). The germline V and J ends were trimmed by 4 bases and 11 bases, with 14 bases remaining between them. The CDR3 loop spans 12 amino acids. Germline V gene data show CDR1 as LGHDT and CDR2 as YNNKEL (reference sequence). CDR3 coding DNA: TGTGCCAGCAGCCCAATGGGGGCGGGCGCTTTCTTT. This translates into CASSPMGAGAFF.

The V call is TRBV19, the J call TRBJ1-1; 7 bases map to TRBD1. The CDR3 is 13 amino acids. Germline V gene lookup returns CDR1 LNHDA and CDR2 SQIVND (reference sequence). V shed 4 bases, J shed 5 bases, and the junction held 4 bases outside the gene matches. CDR3 coding DNA: TGTGCCAGTAGTACCTACAGGGGTACTGAAGCTTTCTTT. Protein: CASSTYRGTEAFF.

The genes are TRBV6-4 and TRBJ1-2; D possibly corresponds to TRBD1 (6 bases). The V end lost 9 bases, the J end lost 8 bases, and 22 bases lay between the germline ends. The CDR3 loop spans 14 amino acids. Germline V lookup: CDR1 MRHNA, CDR2 SNTAGT. The CDR3 loop reads CASRGNGQASGYTF. CDR3 in DNA: TGTGCCAGTAGGGGGAACGGACAAGCGTCCGGCTACACCTTC.

This clone came up once. The V call is TRBV10-2, the J call TRBJ1-1; D unclear. Germline V gene lookup returns CDR1 WSHSY and CDR2 SAAADI. This CDR3 has 13 residues. V lost 5 bases and J 1 base, leaving 8 bases between the germline ends. CDR3 nucleotides: TGCGCCAGCAGTTTGAGGGAGAACACTGAAGCTTTCTTT. Protein: CASSLRENTEAFF.

V gene TRBV30 combines with J gene TRBJ2-3; the D gene is possibly TRBD2 (5 bases). Germline CDR1 is GTSNPN and CDR2 is SVGIG (reference sequence). V lost 0 bases to trimming and J lost 7 bases, with 8 bases between them. The CDR3 extends over 12 amino acids. The DNA for the CDR3 is TGTGCCTGGAGTGTACTAGGTAATACGCAGTATTTT. Its translation is CAWSVLGNTQYF. The full variable domain, rest sourced from reference TRBV30 and TRBJ2-3, is SQTIHQWPATLVQPVGSPLSLECTVEGTSNPNLYWYRQAAGRGLQLLFYSVGIGQISSEVPQNLSASRPQDRQFILSSKKLLLSDSGFYLCAWSVLGNTQYFGPGTRLTVL.